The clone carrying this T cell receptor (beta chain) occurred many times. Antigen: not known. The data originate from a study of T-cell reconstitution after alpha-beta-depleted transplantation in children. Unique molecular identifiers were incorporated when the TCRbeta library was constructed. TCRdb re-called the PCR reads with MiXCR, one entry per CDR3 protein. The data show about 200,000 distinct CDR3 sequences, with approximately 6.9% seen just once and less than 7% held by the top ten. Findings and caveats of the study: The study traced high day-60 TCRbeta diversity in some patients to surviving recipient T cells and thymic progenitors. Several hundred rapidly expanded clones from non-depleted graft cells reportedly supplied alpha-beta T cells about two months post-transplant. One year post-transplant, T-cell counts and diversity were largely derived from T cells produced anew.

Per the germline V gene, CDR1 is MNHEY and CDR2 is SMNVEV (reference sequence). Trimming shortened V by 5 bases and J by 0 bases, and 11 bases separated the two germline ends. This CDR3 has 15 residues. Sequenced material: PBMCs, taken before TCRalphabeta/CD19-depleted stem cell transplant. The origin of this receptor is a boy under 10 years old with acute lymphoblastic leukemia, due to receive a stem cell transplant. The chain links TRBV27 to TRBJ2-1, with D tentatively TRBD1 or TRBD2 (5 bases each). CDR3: CASSISGSSYNEQFF. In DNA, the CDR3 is TGTGCCAGCAGTATCTCAGGGAGCTCCTACAATGAGCAGTTCTTC.